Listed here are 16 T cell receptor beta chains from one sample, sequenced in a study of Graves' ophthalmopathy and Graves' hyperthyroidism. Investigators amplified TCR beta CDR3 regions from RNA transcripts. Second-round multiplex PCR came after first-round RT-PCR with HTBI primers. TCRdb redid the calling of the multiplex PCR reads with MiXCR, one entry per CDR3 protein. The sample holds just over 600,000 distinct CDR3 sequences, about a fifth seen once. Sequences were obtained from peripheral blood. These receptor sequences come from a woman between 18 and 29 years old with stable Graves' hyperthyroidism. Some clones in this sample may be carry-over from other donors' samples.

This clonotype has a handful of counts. Written as DNA, the CDR3 is TGTGCCAGCAGCATAGCGAGCCCCCAAAAGAGCACTGAAGCTTTCTTT. It codes for CASSIASPQKSTEAFF. The chain is built from TRBV6-1 and TRBJ1-1; D uncertain. Trimming pared 6 bases from V and 4 bases from J, leaving 21 bases between. Germline V gene sequence: CDR1 MNHNS, CDR2 SASEGT. This CDR3 contains 16 residues.

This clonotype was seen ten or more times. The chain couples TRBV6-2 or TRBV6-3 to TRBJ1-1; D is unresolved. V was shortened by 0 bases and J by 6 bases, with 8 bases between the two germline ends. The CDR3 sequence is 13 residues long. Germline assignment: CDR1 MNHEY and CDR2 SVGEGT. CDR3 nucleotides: TGTGCCAGCAGTTACTCCTCCTTCGCTGAAGCTTTCTTT. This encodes CASSYSSFAEAFF.

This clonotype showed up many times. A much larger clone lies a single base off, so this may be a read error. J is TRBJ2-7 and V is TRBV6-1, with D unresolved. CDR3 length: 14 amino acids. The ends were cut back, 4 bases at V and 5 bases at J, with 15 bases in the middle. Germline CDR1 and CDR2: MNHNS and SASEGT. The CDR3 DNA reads TGTGCCAGCAGTGCCGCCGGTACAAGGAACGAGCAGTACTTC. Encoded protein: CASSAAGTRNEQYF.

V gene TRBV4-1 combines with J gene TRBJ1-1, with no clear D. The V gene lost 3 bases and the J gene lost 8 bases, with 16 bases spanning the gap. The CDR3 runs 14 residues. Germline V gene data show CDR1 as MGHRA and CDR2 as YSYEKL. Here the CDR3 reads CASSHPLRRSEAFF. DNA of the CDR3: TGCGCCAGCAGCCACCCTCTTAGGAGGTCCGAAGCTTTCTTT.

The CDR3 DNA sequence: TGTGCCAGCGGAATGACAGGGACTGCCTCACCCCTCCACTTT. Residues: CASGMTGTASPLHF. The V and J genes are TRBV2 and TRBJ1-6, with 7 bases lining up with TRBD1. Germline V gives CDR1 SNHLY, CDR2 FYNNEI. Germline trimming cut 8 bases from V and 10 bases from J; bases unmatched to any gene: 11. CDR3 length equals 14 residues.

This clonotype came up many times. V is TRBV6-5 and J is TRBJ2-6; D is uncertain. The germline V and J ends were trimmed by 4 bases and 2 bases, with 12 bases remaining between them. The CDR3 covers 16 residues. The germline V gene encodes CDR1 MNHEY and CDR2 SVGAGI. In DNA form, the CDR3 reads TGTGCCAGCAGTTCTTCTACCCCTCCTGGGGCCAACGTCCTGACTTTC. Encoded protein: CASSSSTPPGANVLTF.

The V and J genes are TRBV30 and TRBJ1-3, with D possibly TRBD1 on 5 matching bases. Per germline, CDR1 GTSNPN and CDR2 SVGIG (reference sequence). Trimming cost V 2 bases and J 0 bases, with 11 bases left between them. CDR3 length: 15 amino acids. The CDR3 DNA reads TGTGCCTGGAGTCTAGGGGATAACTCTGGAAACACCATATATTTT. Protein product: CAWSLGDNSGNTIYF.

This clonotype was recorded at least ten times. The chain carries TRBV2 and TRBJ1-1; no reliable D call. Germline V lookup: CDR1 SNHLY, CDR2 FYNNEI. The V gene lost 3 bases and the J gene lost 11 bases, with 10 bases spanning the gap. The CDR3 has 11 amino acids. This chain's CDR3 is CASSDSGVAFF. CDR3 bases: TGTGCCAGCAGTGACTCCGGGGTGGCTTTCTTT.

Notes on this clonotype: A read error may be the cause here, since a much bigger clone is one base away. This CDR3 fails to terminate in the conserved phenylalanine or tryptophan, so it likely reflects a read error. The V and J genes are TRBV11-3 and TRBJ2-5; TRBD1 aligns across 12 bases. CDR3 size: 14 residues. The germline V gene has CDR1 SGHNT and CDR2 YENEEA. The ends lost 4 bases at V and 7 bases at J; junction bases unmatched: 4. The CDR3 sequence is CASSSGTGGATQYY. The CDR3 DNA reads TGTGCCAGCAGCTCCGGGACAGGGGGCGCGACCCAGTACTAC.

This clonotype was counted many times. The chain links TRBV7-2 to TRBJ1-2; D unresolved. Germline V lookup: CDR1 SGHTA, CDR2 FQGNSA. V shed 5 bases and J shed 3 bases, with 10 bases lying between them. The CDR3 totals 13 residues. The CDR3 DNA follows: TGTGCCAGCAGCCTACAGAGAGACTATGGCTACACCTTC. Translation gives CASSLQRDYGYTF. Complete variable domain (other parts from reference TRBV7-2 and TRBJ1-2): GAGVSQSPSNKVTEKGKDVELRCDPISGHTALYWYRQSLGQGLEFLIYFQGNSAPDKSGLPSDRFSAERTGGSVSTLTIQRTQQEDSAVYLCASSLQRDYGYTFGSGTRLTVV.

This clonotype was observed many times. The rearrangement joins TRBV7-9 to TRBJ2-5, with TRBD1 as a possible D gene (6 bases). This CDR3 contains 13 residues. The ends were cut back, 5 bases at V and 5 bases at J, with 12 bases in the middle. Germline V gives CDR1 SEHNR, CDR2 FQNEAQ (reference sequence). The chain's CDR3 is CASSVQGFETQYF. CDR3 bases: TGTGCCAGCAGCGTACAGGGTTTCGAGACCCAGTACTTC.

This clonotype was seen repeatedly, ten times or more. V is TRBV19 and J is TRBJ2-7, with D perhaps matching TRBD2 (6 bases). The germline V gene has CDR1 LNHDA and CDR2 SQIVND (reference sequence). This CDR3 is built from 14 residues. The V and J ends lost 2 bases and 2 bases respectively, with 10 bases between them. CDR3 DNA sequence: TGTGCCAGTAGTATATGGGGAGGCACCTACGAGCAGTACTTC. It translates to CASSIWGGTYEQYF.

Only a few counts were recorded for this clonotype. This CDR3 is CASSPEPTGTRNQPQHF. DNA for the CDR3: TGCGCCAGCAGCCCCGAACCGACAGGGACACGCAATCAGCCCCAGCATTTT. This chain links TRBV5-1 with TRBJ1-5, with 7 bases fitting TRBD1. There are 17 residues in the CDR3. V lost 4 bases, J lost 2 bases, and 12 bases stayed unmatched. CDR1 is SGHRS and CDR2 is YFSETQ in the germline V gene.

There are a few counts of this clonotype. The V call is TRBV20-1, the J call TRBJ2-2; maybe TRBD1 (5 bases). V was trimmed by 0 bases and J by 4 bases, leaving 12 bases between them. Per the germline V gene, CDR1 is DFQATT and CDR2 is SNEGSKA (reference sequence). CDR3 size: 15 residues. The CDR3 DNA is TGCAGTGCTAGAGATGGCCAGGGCAGCACCGGGGAGCTGTTTTTT. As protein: CSARDGQGSTGELFF.

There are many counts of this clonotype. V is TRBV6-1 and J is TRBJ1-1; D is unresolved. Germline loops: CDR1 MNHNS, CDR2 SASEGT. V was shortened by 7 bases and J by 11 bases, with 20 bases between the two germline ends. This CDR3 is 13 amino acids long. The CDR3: CASTHDPPGRAFF. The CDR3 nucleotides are TGTGCCAGCACCCACGACCCCCCGGGAAGGGCTTTCTTT.

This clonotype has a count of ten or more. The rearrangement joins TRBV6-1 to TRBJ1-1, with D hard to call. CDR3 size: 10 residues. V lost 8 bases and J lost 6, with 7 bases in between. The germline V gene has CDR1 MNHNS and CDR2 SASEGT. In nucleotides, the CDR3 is TGTGCCAGCGTCGGGGCTGAAGCTTTCTTT. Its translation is CASVGAEAFF.